This T cell receptor (beta chain) was identified during a study of OX40 agonist ivuxolimab in advanced cancers. This CDR3 region has 15 residues. Germline CDR1 and CDR2: LNHDA and SQIVND (reference sequence). Sequenced by immunoSEQ multiplex PCR; TCRdb stores in-frame clones only, minus some. Of under 40,000 clones listed, around nine tenths are singletons. This specimen was CD4+ or CD8+ T cells sorted from blood, taken in a trial of the OX40 agonist ivuxolimab. The origin of this receptor is an adult with an advanced solid tumor such as melanoma, head and neck, liver or kidney cancer. The gene calls are TRBV19 and TRBJ1-1, with D maybe TRBD1 (5 bases). The CDR3 DNA follows: TGTGCTAGTCCCGAGGCCACTCAAAGGGGCACTGAAGCTTTCTTT. Its protein is CASPEATQRGTEAFF.